Below are 5 T cell receptor beta chains sequenced from a single sample in a study of T-cell memory formation after mild COVID-19. A single record per CDR3 protein comes from TCRdb applying MiXCR to the 5' RACE reads. In the table there are around 300,000 distinct CDR3 sequences, approximately 12% of which are singletons. The source material was PBMCs or a T cell subset sorted from them (not recorded which). The receptor source for this set is a man younger than 35 who had mild COVID-19 (a few samples of this study predate the infection). Cell type and time point are not known.

This chain links TRBV5-4 with TRBJ1-2; 9 nucleotides match TRBD1. Per germline, CDR1 SGHNT and CDR2 YYREEE (reference sequence). Unmatched junction bases numbered 8, after V lost 4 bases and J lost 7 bases. The CDR3 totals 14 residues. CDR3 in DNA: TGTGCCAGCAGCATAACAGGGGGCTCACTTGGCTACACCTTC. Protein product: CASSITGGSLGYTF.

The chain uses TRBV9 and TRBJ2-3; maybe TRBD1 (6 bases). This CDR3 spans 14 amino acids. Looked up from germline, CDR1 is SGDLS and CDR2 is YYNGEE. V shed 3 bases and J shed 1 base, with 9 bases lying between them. The CDR3 DNA reads TGTGCCAGCAGCGCCCGACAGGGCACAGATACGCAGTATTTT. Translated: CASSARQGTDTQYF.

The sample holds a few counts of this clonotype. The gene calls are TRBV24-1 and TRBJ1-5, with D perhaps matching TRBD1 (5 bases). Germline loops: CDR1 KGHDR, CDR2 SFDVKD. V was pared by 2 bases and J by 4 bases, with 14 bases between. This CDR3 spans 16 amino acids. CDR3 region: CATSDSGLRINQPQHF. The CDR3 DNA follows: TGTGCCACCAGTGATTCGGGACTGAGAATTAATCAGCCCCAGCATTTT.

V and J are TRBV27 and TRBJ2-7; possible D gene TRBD1, 7 bases. This CDR3 has 14 amino acids. Between the trimmed V and J ends, which lost 6 bases and 6 bases, there was a span of 18 bases. CDR1 is MNHEY, CDR2 SMNVEV, per germline (reference sequence). The CDR3 here is CASRPGGPALEQYV. As DNA, the CDR3 is TGTGCCAGCAGACCAGGGGGGCCCGCGCTCGAGCAGTACGTC.

The chain has TRBV29-1 and TRBJ2-3; 9 bases map to TRBD1. CDR3 length: 19 residues. Germline CDR1 reads SQVTM; CDR2 reads ANQGSEA. Unmatched junction bases numbered 17, after V lost 1 base and J lost 3 bases. Here the CDR3 DNA reads TGCAGCGTTGAAGGCGCTAGCATACCGGGACAGGGTTTAACAGATACGCAGTATTTT. Translation: CSVEGASIPGQGLTDTQYF.